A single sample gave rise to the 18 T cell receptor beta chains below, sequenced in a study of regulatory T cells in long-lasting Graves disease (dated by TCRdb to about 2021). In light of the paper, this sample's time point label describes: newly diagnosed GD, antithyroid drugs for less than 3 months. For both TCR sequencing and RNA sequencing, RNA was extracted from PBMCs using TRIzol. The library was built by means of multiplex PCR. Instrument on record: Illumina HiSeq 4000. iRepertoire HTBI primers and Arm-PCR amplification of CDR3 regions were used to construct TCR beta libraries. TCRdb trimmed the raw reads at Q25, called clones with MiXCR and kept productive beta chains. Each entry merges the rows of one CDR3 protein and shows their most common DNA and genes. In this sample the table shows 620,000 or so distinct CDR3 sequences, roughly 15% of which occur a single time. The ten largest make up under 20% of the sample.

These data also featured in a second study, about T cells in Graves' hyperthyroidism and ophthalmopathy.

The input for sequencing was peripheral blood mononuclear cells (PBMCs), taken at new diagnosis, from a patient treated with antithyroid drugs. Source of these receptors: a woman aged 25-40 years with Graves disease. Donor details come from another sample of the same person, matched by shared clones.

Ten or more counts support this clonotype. The CDR3 reads CAWGQDDGVVNTEAFF. CDR3 bases: TGTGCCTGGGGACAAGATGATGGGGTGGTGAACACTGAAGCTTTCTTT. V usage is TRBV30 and J usage is TRBJ1-1; D might be TRBD1 (5 bases). CDR1 and CDR2 (germline): GTSNPN, SVGIG (reference sequence). The CDR3 totals 16 residues. V lost 5 bases to trimming and J lost 0 bases, with 19 bases between them. Based on the CDR3 plus reference TRBV30 and TRBJ1-1, the full variable domain is SQTIHQWPATLVQPVGSPLSLECTVEGTSNPNLYWYRQAAGRGLQLLFYSVGIGQISSEVPQNLSASRPQDRQFILSSKKLLLSDSGFYLCAWGQDDGVVNTEAFFGQGTRLTVV.

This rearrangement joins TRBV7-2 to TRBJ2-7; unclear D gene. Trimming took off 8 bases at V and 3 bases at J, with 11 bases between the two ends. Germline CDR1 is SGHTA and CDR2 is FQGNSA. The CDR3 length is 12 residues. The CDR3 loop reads CASGQPNYEQYF. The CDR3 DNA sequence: TGTGCCAGCGGGCAGCCAAACTACGAGCAGTACTTC.

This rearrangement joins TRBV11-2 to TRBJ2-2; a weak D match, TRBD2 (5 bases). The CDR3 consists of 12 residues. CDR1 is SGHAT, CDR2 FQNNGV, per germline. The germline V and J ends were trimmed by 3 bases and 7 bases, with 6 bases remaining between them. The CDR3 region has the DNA TGTGCCAGCAGCTTCGGACTCGGGGAGCTGTTTTTT. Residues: CASSFGLGELFF.

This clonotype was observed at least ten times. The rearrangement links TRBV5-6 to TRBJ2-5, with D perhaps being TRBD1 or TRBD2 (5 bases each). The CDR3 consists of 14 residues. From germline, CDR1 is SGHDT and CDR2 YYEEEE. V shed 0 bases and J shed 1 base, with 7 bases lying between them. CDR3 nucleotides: TGTGCCAGCAGCTTGGCCGGGGCCCAAGAGACCCAGTACTTC. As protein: CASSLAGAQETQYF. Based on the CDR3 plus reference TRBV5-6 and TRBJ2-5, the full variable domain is DAGVTQSPTHLIKTRGQQVTLRCSPKSGHDTVSWYQQALGQGPQFIFQYYEEEERQRGNFPDRFSGHQFPNYSSELNVNALLLGDSALYLCASSLAGAQETQYFGPGTRLLVL.

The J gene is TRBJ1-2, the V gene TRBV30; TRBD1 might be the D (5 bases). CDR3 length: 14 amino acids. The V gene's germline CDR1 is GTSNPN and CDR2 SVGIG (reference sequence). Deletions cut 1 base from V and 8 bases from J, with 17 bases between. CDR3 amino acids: CAWSARWTPGGYTF. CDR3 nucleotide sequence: TGTGCCTGGAGTGCCCGATGGACACCCGGGGGCTACACCTTC.

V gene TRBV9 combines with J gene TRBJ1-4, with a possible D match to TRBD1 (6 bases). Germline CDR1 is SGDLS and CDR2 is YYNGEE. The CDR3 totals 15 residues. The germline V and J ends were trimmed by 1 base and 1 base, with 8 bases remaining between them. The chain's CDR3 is CASSVKQGTNEKLFF. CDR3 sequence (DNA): TGTGCCAGCAGCGTAAAACAGGGAACTAATGAAAAACTGTTTTTT. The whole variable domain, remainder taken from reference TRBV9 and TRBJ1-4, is DSGVTQTPKHLITATGQRVTLRCSPRSGDLSVYWYQQSLDQGLQFLIQYYNGEERAKGNILERFSAQQFPDLHSELNLSSLELGDSALYFCASSVKQGTNEKLFFGSGTQLSVL.

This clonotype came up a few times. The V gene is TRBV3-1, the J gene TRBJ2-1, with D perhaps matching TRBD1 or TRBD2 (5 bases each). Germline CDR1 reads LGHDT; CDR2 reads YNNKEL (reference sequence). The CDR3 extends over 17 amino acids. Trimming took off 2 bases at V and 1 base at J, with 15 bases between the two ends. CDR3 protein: CASSQNRGWGSYNEQFF. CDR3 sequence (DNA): TGTGCCAGCAGCCAAAATCGCGGTTGGGGGTCCTACAATGAGCAGTTCTTC.

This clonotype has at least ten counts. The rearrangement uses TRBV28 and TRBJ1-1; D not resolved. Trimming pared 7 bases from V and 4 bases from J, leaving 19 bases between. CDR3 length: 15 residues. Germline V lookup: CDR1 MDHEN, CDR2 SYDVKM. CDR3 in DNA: TGTGCCAGCAACCCAAAAAGGGAACGCGGCACTGAAGCTTTCTTT. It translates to CASNPKRERGTEAFF.

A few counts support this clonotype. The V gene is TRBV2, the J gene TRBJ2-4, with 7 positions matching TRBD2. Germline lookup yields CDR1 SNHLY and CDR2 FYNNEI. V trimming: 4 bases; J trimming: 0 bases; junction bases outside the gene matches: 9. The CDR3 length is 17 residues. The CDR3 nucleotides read TGTGCCAGCAGTGCAGTTGGGAGGGCCCTAGCCAAAAACATTCAGTACTTC. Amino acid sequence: CASSAVGRALAKNIQYF.

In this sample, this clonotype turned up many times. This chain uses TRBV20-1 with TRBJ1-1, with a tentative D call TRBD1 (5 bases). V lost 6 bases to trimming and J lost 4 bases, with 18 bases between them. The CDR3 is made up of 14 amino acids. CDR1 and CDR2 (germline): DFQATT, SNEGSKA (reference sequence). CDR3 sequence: CSARRQGWATEAFF. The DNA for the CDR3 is TGCAGTGCCAGACGGCAGGGCTGGGCCACTGAAGCTTTCTTT.

The CDR3 loop is CASSERSAQYF. The CDR3 coding sequence is TGTGCCAGCAGTGAAAGGTCGGCCCAGTACTTC. V is TRBV2 and J is TRBJ2-3; no clear D. With the DNA end fitting TRBJ2-5 better, the J assignment may be wrong. Germline lookup yields CDR1 SNHLY and CDR2 FYNNEI. The CDR3 runs 11 residues.

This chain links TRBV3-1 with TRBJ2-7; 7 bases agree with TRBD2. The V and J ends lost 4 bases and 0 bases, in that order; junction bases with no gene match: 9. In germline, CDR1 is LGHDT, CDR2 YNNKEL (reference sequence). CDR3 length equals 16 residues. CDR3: CASSPHGGGSSYEQYF. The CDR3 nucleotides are TGTGCCAGCAGCCCGCACGGGGGAGGGAGCTCCTACGAGCAGTACTTC.

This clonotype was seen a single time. CDR3 region: CACIRDRGRLEQYF. CDR3 nucleotide sequence: TGTGCCTGCATCCGGGACAGGGGGCGGCTCGAGCAGTACTTC. The rearrangement joins TRBV30 to TRBJ2-7, with 12 bases lining up with TRBD1. The ends lost 6 bases at V and 6 bases at J; junction bases unmatched: 9. CDR1 and CDR2 from the germline V gene are GTSNPN and SVGIG (reference sequence). This CDR3 spans 14 amino acids. The whole variable domain, filled in from reference TRBV30 and TRBJ2-7, reads SQTIHQWPATLVQPVGSPLSLECTVEGTSNPNLYWYRQAAGRGLQLLFYSVGIGQISSEVPQNLSASRPQDRQFILSSKKLLLSDSGFYLCACIRDRGRLEQYFGPGTRLTVT.

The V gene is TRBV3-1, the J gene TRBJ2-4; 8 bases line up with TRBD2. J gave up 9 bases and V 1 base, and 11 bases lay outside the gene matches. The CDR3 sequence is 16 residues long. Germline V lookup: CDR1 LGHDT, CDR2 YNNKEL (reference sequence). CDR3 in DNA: TGTGCCAGCAGCCAAGGAGGAGCGGGAGTCTTGCGCATTCAGTACTTC. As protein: CASSQGGAGVLRIQYF.

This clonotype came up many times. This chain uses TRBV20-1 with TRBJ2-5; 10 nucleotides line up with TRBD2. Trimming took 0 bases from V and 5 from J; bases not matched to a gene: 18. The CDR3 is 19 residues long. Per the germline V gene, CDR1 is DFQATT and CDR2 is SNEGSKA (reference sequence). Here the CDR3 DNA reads TGCAGTGCTAGAGATGGACTACGAGCTAGCGGGAGTTTTGGGGAGACCCAGTACTTC. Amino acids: CSARDGLRASGSFGETQYF.

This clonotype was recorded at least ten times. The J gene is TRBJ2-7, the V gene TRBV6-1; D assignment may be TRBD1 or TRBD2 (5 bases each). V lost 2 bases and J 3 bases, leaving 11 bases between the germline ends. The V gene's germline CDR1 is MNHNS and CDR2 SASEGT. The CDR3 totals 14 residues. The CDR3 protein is CASSETRGNYEQYF. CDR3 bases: TGTGCCAGCAGTGAAACGAGGGGCAACTACGAGCAGTACTTC.

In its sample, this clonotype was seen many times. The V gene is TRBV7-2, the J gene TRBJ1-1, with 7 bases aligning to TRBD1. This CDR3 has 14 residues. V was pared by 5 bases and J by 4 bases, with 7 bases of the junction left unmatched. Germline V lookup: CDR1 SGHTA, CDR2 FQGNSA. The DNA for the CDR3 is TGTGCCAGCAGCCCGGACAGGAAGCGCACTGAAGCTTTCTTT. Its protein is CASSPDRKRTEAFF.

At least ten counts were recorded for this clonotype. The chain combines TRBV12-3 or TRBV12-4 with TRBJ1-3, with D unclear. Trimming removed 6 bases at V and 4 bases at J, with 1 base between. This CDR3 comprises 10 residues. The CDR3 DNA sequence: TGTGCCAGCAGGGGAAACACCATATATTTT. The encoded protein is CASRGNTIYF.